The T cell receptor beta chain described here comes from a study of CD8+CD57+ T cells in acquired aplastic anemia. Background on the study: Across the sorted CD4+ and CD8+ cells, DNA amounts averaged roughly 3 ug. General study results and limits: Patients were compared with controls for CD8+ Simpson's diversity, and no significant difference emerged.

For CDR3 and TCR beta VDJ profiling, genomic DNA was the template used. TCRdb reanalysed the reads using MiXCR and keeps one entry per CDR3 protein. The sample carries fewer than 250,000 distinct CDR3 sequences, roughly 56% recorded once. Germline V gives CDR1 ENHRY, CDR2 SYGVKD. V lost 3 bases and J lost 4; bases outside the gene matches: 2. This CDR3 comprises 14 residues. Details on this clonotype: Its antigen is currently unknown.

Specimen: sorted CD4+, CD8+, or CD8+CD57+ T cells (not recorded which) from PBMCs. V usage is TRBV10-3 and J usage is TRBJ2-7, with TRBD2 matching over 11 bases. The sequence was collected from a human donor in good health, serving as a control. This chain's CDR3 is CAISEGTSGYEQYF. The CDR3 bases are TGTGCCATCAGTGAAGGGACTAGCGGTTACGAGCAGTACTTC.